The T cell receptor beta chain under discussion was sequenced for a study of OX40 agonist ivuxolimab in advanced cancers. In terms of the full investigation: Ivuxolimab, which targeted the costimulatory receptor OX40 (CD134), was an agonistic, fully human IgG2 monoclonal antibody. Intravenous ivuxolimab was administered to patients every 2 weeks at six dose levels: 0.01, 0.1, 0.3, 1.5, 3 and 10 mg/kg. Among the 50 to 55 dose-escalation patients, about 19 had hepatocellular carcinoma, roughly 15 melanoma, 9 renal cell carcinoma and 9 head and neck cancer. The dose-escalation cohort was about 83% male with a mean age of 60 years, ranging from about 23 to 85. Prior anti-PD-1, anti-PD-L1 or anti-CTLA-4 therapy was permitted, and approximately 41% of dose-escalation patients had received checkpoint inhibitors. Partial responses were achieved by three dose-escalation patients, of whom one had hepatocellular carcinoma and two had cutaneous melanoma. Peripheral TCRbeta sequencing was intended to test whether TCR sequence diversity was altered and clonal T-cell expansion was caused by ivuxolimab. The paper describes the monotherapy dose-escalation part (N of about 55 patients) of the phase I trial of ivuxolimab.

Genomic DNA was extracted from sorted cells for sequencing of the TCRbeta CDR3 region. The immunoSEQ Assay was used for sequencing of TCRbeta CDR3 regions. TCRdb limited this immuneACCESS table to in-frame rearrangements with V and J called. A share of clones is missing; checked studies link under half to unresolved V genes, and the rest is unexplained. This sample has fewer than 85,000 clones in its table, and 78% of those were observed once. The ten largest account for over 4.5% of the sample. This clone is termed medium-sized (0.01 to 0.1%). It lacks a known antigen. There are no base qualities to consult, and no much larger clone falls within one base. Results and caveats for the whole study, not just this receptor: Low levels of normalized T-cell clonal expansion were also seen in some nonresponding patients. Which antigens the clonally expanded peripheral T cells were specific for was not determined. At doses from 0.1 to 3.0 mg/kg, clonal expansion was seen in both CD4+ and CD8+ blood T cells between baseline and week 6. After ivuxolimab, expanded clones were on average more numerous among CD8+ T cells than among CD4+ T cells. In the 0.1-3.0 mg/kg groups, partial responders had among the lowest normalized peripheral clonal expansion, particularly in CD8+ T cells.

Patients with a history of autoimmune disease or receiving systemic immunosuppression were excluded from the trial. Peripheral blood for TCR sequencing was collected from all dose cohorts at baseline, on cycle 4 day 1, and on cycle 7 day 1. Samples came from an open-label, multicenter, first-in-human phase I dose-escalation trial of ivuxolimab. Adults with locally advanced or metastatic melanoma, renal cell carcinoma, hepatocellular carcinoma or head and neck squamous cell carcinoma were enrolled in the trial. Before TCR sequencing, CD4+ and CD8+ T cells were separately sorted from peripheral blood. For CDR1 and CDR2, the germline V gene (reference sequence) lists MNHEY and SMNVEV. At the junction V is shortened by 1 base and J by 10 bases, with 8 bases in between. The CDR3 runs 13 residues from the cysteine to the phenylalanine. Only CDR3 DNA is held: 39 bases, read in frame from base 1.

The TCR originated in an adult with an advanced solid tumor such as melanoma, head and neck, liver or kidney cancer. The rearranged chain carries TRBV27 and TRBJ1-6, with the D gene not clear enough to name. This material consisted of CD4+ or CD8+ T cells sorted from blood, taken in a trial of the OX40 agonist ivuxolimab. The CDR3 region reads CASSLYRESPLHF. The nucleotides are TGTGCCAGCAGTTTATACCGAGAATCACCCCTCCACTTT.